Shown below are 6 T cell receptor beta chains from a single sample sequenced in a study of PD-L1 blockade in urothelial cancer. The protocol was immunoSEQ multiplex PCR, while the TCRdb copy is restricted to in-frame clones and leaves out a portion. The table lists around 66,000 clones, more than 80% of them singletons. As to time point: pretreatment peripheral blood. The specimen comprised PBMCs, sampled around atezolizumab (anti-PD-L1) treatment. These receptors all come from an older man with urothelial cancer.

The V call is TRBV7-3, the J call TRBJ2-1; 10 bases fit TRBD1. Germline V CDR1 and CDR2: SGHTA, FQGTGA. The junction had 13 bases not matched to a gene; V was cut back by 5 bases and J by 6 bases. This CDR3 spans 17 amino acids. The CDR3 reads CASSRVPGQGSRNEQFF. DNA for the CDR3: TGTGCCAGCAGCCGGGTACCGGGACAGGGGAGTCGCAATGAGCAGTTCTTC.

For the CDR3, the DNA is TGTGCTAGTGGTGGAGACGCCGACAATGAGCAGTTCTTC. The encoded protein is CASGGDADNEQFF. The chain is built from TRBV12-5 and TRBJ2-1; D is ambiguous. The germline CDR1 and CDR2 sequences are LGHNT and FRNRAP. The CDR3 consists of 13 residues. V was shortened by 5 bases and J by 5 bases, with 10 bases between the two germline ends.

J is TRBJ2-7 and V is TRBV15; 8 nucleotides match TRBD2. With V trimmed by 3 bases and J by 7 bases, 8 bases remained unmatched. This CDR3 spans 14 amino acids. Germline lookup yields CDR1 LNHNV and CDR2 YYDKDF (reference sequence). In nucleotides, the CDR3 is TGTGCCACCAGCAGCGAGCGGGGGACGAGGGAGCAGTACTTC. Its translation is CATSSERGTREQYF. The full variable domain, its missing parts supplied by reference TRBV15 and TRBJ2-7, is DAMVIQNPRYQVTQFGKPVTLSCSQTLNHNVMYWYQQKSSQAPKLLFHYYDKDFNNEADTPDNFQSRRPNTSFCFLDIRSPGLGDTAMYLCATSSERGTREQYFGPGTRLTVT.

CDR3: CASSVGPGGTYNEQFF. For the CDR3, the DNA is TGTGCCAGCAGCGTAGGACCGGGAGGGACCTACAATGAGCAGTTCTTC. V gene TRBV9 combines with J gene TRBJ2-1; 8 bases match TRBD2. Germline trimming cut 0 bases from V and 2 bases from J; bases unmatched to any gene: 4. The CDR3 length is 16 residues. CDR1 SGDLS and CDR2 YYNGEE come from the germline V gene. Complete variable domain (other parts from reference TRBV9 and TRBJ2-1): DSGVTQTPKHLITATGQRVTLRCSPRSGDLSVYWYQQSLDQGLQFLIQYYNGEERAKGNILERFSAQQFPDLHSELNLSSLELGDSALYFCASSVGPGGTYNEQFFGPGTRLTVL.

The V and J genes are TRBV5-1 and TRBJ2-1, with TRBD1 matching 8 bases. This CDR3 region has 15 residues. The germline V gene has CDR1 SGHRS and CDR2 YFSETQ. J was trimmed by 7 bases and V by 5 bases; bases with no gene match: 11. The CDR3: CASSPGQGALNEQFF. The CDR3 DNA is TGCGCCAGCAGTCCCGGACAGGGCGCCTTAAATGAGCAGTTCTTC.

The chain recombines TRBV2 with TRBJ1-4; TRBD1 aligns across 8 bases. Per germline, CDR1 SNHLY and CDR2 FYNNEI. V shed 3 bases and J 2 bases; nucleotides not matched to a gene: 5. The CDR3 is made up of 16 amino acids. The CDR3 is CASSDMTGATNEKLFF. CDR3 in DNA: TGTGCCAGCAGTGACATGACAGGGGCTACTAATGAAAAACTGTTTTTT.